This T cell receptor beta chain was retrieved from a study of blood T cell repertoires in COVID-19. As for the study in general: The United States, Italy and Spain were the sources of the acute and convalescent COVID-19 samples. The cDNA or gDNA used as material had been derived from T cells, B-cell-depleted T cells, or PBMCs.

Self-reported history from a screening survey and questionnaire set each donor's cohort. Cohort 3 recovered donors had two negative PCRs, clearance, or symptom resolution. Sequencing used immunoSEQ multiplex PCR; TCRdb keeps in-frame clones, though not all of them. The table shows nearly 350,000 clones, with roughly nine tenths occurring only once. Per the germline V gene, CDR1 is LNHDA and CDR2 is SQIVND (reference sequence). The V and J ends lost 6 bases and 1 base respectively, with 6 bases between them. The CDR3 contains 12 residues. Sequencing was done on a sample of PBMCs or T cells enriched from blood (not recorded which). The receptor was derived from a woman in her thirties who had recovered from COVID-19. The genes are TRBV19 and TRBJ1-1; the D is unclear. The CDR3 nucleotides are TGTGCCAGTAGGCAGCGGAACACTGAAGCTTTCTTT. Its translation is CASRQRNTEAFF.